The 27 T cell receptor beta chains listed next were all sequenced from one sample in a study of radiotherapy plus CTLA-4 blockade in lung cancer. Data came from immunoSEQ multiplex PCR; TCRdb stores just in-frame clones and leaves some out. Here the sample spans tens of thousands of clones, roughly 86% being singletons. The sequenced sample was peripheral blood, obtained from a patient treated with radiotherapy plus ipilimumab. All receptors derive from a human donor with non-small cell lung cancer who had stable disease on radiotherapy plus ipilimumab.

The chain employs TRBV28 and TRBJ2-1, with TRBD2 matching 10 bases. Germline V gene sequence: CDR1 MDHEN, CDR2 SYDVKM. This CDR3 contains 15 residues. The J segment lost 6 bases and the V segment lost 7 bases, leaving 9 bases of the junction unmatched. CDR3 DNA: TGTGCCAGCACCCCCCTAGCGGGAGTGGGCAATGAGCAGTTCTTC. Translation: CASTPLAGVGNEQFF.

The chain is built from TRBV6-4 and TRBJ2-3, with D hard to call. Germline V gene lookup returns CDR1 MRHNA and CDR2 SNTAGT. The CDR3 extends over 15 amino acids. Trimming pared 6 bases from V and 0 bases from J, leaving 13 bases between. The CDR3 DNA sequence: TGTGCCAGCAGCGACACGGGCTTTAGCACAGATACGCAGTATTTT. It translates to CASSDTGFSTDTQYF.

J is TRBJ1-4 and V is TRBV14, with D perhaps TRBD1 (5 bases). The germline V and J ends were trimmed by 1 base and 7 bases, with 13 bases remaining between them. Germline-derived CDR1 and CDR2 are SGHDN and FVKESK. The CDR3 is made up of 15 amino acids. CDR3 in amino acids: CASSQGWGTSEKLFF. The CDR3 region has the DNA TGTGCCAGCAGCCAAGGATGGGGGACGAGTGAAAAACTGTTTTTT.

In this sample, this clone turned up a few times. The V call is TRBV21-1, the J call TRBJ1-4; TRBD1 is the table's D call and was not checked against the DNA. TRBV21-1 is noted as a pseudogene. The CDR3 is 14 amino acids. The CDR3 region is CASRAGQTNEKLFF. DNA for the CDR3: TGTGCCAGCAGGGCGGGACAGACTAATGAAAAACTGTTTTTT.

This sequence joins TRBV9 and TRBJ1-3; TRBD1 matches at 10 bases. The CDR3 totals 19 residues. J lost 1 base, V lost 3 bases, and 13 bases had no gene match. Per the germline V gene, CDR1 is SGDLS and CDR2 is YYNGEE. The CDR3 loop reads CASSADRGTGSGSGNTIYF. CDR3 in DNA: TGTGCCAGCAGCGCGGACAGGGGGACGGGGTCGGGTTCTGGAAACACCATATATTTT.

This chain uses TRBV7-9 with TRBJ2-1, with D possibly TRBD2 on 6 matching bases. CDR1 and CDR2 from the germline V gene are SEHNR and FQNEAQ (reference sequence). The CDR3 contains 13 residues. V shed 5 bases and J shed 6 bases, with 11 bases lying between them. CDR3 in amino acids: CASSPGLLNEQFF. Here the CDR3 DNA reads TGTGCCAGCAGCCCGGGACTCCTCAATGAGCAGTTCTTC. The full variable domain, rest sourced from reference TRBV7-9 and TRBJ2-1, is DTGVSQNPRHKITKRGQNVTFRCDPISEHNRLYWYRQTLGQGPEFLTYFQNEAQLEKSRLLSDRFSAERPKGSFSTLEIQRTEQGDSAMYLCASSPGLLNEQFFGPGTRLTVL.

V and J are TRBV18 and TRBJ1-1; D is unclear. V lost 1 base, J lost 4 bases, and 13 bases lay in between. The CDR3 consists of 15 residues. Germline lookup yields CDR1 KGHSH and CDR2 LQKENI. The CDR3 sequence: CASSPRAGPSTEAFF. Here the CDR3 DNA reads TGTGCCAGCTCACCACGGGCCGGCCCCAGCACTGAAGCTTTCTTT. The full variable domain, its missing parts supplied by reference TRBV18 and TRBJ1-1, is NAGVMQNPRHLVRRRGQEARLRCSPMKGHSHVYWYRQLPEEGLKFMVYLQKENIIDESGMPKERFSAEFPKEGPSILRIQQVVRGDSAAYFCASSPRAGPSTEAFFGQGTRLTVV.

This clone has more than one count but fewer than ten. The V call is TRBV9, the J call TRBJ2-7; possibly TRBD2 for D (6 bases). CDR1 SGDLS and CDR2 YYNGEE come from the germline V gene. There are 15 residues in the CDR3. V lost 4 bases and J 0 bases, leaving 14 bases between the germline ends. The CDR3 coding sequence is TGTGCCAGCAGCCCCCGGGAGCAGAGCTCCTACGAGCAGTACTTC. It codes for CASSPREQSSYEQYF.

This chain links TRBV19 with TRBJ2-3; 9 bases agree with TRBD1. The V gene's germline CDR1 is LNHDA and CDR2 SQIVND (reference sequence). V lost 5 bases, J lost 2 bases, and 8 bases stayed unmatched. This CDR3 comprises 16 residues. This chain's CDR3 is CASSARDRVLTDTQYF. In DNA, the CDR3 is TGTGCCAGTAGTGCTCGGGACAGGGTCCTCACAGATACGCAGTATTTT.

The chain uses TRBV11-2 and TRBJ1-5, with 10 positions matching TRBD1. Germline V CDR1 and CDR2: SGHAT, FQNNGV. This CDR3 is built from 17 residues. The ends lost 0 bases at V and 2 bases at J; junction bases unmatched: 4. The DNA of the CDR3 is TGTGCCAGCAGCTTAGACGGGGACAGGGGCGGCAATCAGCCCCAGCATTTT. Its protein product is CASSLDGDRGGNQPQHF.

The rearrangement joins TRBV28 to TRBJ1-1; 8 nucleotides align to TRBD1. CDR1 is MDHEN and CDR2 is SYDVKM in the germline V gene. V gave up 6 bases and J gave up 0 bases; unmatched junction bases: 6. This CDR3 has 15 amino acids. The CDR3 loop is CASRGATGVNTEAFF. The CDR3, as DNA: TGTGCCAGCAGAGGTGCGACAGGGGTGAACACTGAAGCTTTCTTT.

The genes are TRBV15 and TRBJ1-1; perhaps TRBD1 as D (5 bases). Germline V gene sequence: CDR1 LNHNV, CDR2 YYDKDF (reference sequence). CDR3 length: 14 amino acids. V lost 5 bases, J lost 4 bases, and 14 bases lay in between. The CDR3 spells CATSRRMGGTEAFF. DNA of the CDR3: TGTGCCACCAGCCGGAGGATGGGGGGCACTGAAGCTTTCTTT.

This clone appeared once. The genes are TRBV9 and TRBJ1-6; 9 bases align to TRBD1. The V segment lost 3 bases and the J segment 10 bases; nucleotides outside the gene matches: 5. The CDR3 sequence is 14 residues long. The germline gives CDR1 SGDLS, CDR2 YYNGEE. Written as DNA, the CDR3 is TGTGCCAGCAGCGCCACAGGGGGCGACTCACCCCTCCACTTT. Protein: CASSATGGDSPLHF. The full variable domain, in which reference TRBV9 and TRBJ1-6 provide the parts outside the CDR3, is DSGVTQTPKHLITATGQRVTLRCSPRSGDLSVYWYQQSLDQGLQFLIQYYNGEERAKGNILERFSAQQFPDLHSELNLSSLELGDSALYFCASSATGGDSPLHFGNGTRLTVT.

The table lists this clone with a few counts. The J gene is TRBJ2-7, the V gene TRBV6-6; D remains unclear. The CDR3 covers 14 residues. V lost 5 bases to trimming and J lost 2 bases, with 13 bases between them. Germline CDR1 MNHNY, CDR2 SVGAGI (reference sequence). Here the CDR3 reads CASSPSTATYEQYF. The CDR3, as DNA: TGTGCCAGCAGTCCATCGACTGCCACCTACGAGCAGTACTTC.

The chain has TRBV11-2 and TRBJ1-1; D unclear. This CDR3 is 13 amino acids long. Germline V gene sequence: CDR1 SGHAT, CDR2 FQNNGV. V lost 5 bases and J 9 bases, leaving 16 bases between the germline ends. The CDR3 region is CASSPGAGRQAFF. The CDR3 coding sequence is TGTGCCAGCAGCCCCGGCGCGGGGAGGCAAGCTTTCTTT.

The V gene is TRBV19, the J gene TRBJ2-3; 12 nucleotides agree with TRBD1. The CDR3 sequence is 15 residues long. Germline lookup yields CDR1 LNHDA and CDR2 SQIVND (reference sequence). Unmatched junction bases numbered 5, after V lost 10 bases and J lost 0 bases. The CDR3 DNA sequence: TGTGCCACCGCCGGGACAGGGGGCAGCACAGATACGCAGTATTTT. As protein: CATAGTGGSTDTQYF.

This clone was counted a single time. The rearrangement joins TRBV7-6 to TRBJ2-5; TRBD1 matches at 11 bases. This CDR3 is built from 15 residues. CDR1 is SGHVS, CDR2 FNYEAQ, per germline. J was trimmed by 5 bases and V by 5 bases; bases with no gene match: 7. CDR3 loop: CASSLGQGAMETQYF. The CDR3, as DNA: TGTGCCAGCAGCCTCGGACAGGGGGCTATGGAGACCCAGTACTTC.

The rearrangement links TRBV14 to TRBJ1-1; D gene unclear. This CDR3 comprises 14 residues. CDR1 is SGHDN, CDR2 FVKESK, per germline. V lost 0 bases and J 4 bases, leaving 9 bases between the germline ends. For the CDR3, the DNA is TGTGCCAGCAGCCAAGATTTGGGAGGCACTGAAGCTTTCTTT. Protein: CASSQDLGGTEAFF.

The sample holds a few counts of this clone. The chain recombines TRBV28 with TRBJ2-2, with D hard to call. V lost 4 bases, J lost 6 bases, and 9 bases lay in between. The length of the CDR3 is 13 residues. The germline gives CDR1 MDHEN, CDR2 SYDVKM. CDR3 DNA: TGTGCCAGCAGTTGGTCCGGGCCCGGGGAGCTGTTTTTT. It is translated as CASSWSGPGELFF.

The gene calls are TRBV18 and TRBJ2-5; 12 bases map to TRBD2. Trimming at V came to 0 bases and at J to 2 bases, leaving 1 base not matched to a gene. Germline CDR1 reads KGHSH; CDR2 reads LQKENI. The CDR3 spans 16 residues. Here the CDR3 DNA reads TGTGCCAGCTCACCACCGGGACTAGCGGGTCAAGAGACCCAGTACTTC. It is translated as CASSPPGLAGQETQYF.

The chain is built from TRBV19 and TRBJ1-5; no reliable D call. The germline CDR1 and CDR2 sequences are LNHDA and SQIVND (reference sequence). CDR3 length equals 15 residues. Trimming took 6 bases from V and 2 from J, leaving 14 bases between them. This CDR3 reads CASRTAGEGNQPQHF. In DNA, the CDR3 is TGTGCCAGTAGAACGGCGGGTGAAGGCAATCAGCCCCAGCATTTT.

The chain is built from TRBV30 and TRBJ2-7; D not certain. The CDR3 runs to 12 residues. CDR1 and CDR2 from the germline V gene are GTSNPN and SVGIG (reference sequence). Trimming removed 0 bases at V and 3 bases at J, with 6 bases between. Here the CDR3 reads CAWSVASYEQYF. The CDR3 region has the DNA TGTGCCTGGAGTGTAGCCAGCTACGAGCAGTACTTC.

The V and J genes are TRBV6-6 and TRBJ1-2; TRBD1 matches at 7 bases. CDR1 is MNHNY, CDR2 SVGAGI, per germline (reference sequence). The CDR3 has 13 amino acids. The junction had 4 bases not matched to a gene; V was cut back by 5 bases and J by 4 bases. CDR3 nucleotides: TGTGCCAGCAGTACGGGACAGCTCTATGGCTACACCTTC. Amino acid sequence: CASSTGQLYGYTF.

The chain recombines TRBV30 with TRBJ1-6, with 7 bases matching TRBD1. V was pared by 0 bases and J by 8 bases, with 7 bases of the junction left unmatched. The CDR3 loop spans 15 amino acids. CDR1 GTSNPN and CDR2 SVGIG come from the germline V gene (reference sequence). CDR3 sequence (DNA): TGTGCCTGGAGTGTACGCAGGGGGGACGATTCACCCCTCCACTTT. Encoded protein: CAWSVRRGDDSPLHF.

The chain carries TRBV29-1 and TRBJ2-7, with D possibly TRBD1 on 5 matching bases. Germline V lookup: CDR1 SQVTM, CDR2 ANQGSEA. V was clipped by 7 bases and J by 6 bases, with 19 bases between them. The CDR3 sequence is 13 residues long. This CDR3 reads CSAKGLWSGEQYF. The CDR3 nucleotides read TGCAGCGCCAAGGGGCTCTGGTCGGGCGAGCAGTACTTC.

This chain joins TRBV11-2 and TRBJ1-5, with D maybe TRBD1 (6 bases). V lost 2 bases and J lost 7, with 12 bases in between. The CDR3 covers 14 residues. Germline V gene lookup returns CDR1 SGHAT and CDR2 FQNNGV. The CDR3 nucleotides read TGTGCCAGCAGCTTAACGGGGGGCGACCAGCCCCAGCATTTT. Translation gives CASSLTGGDQPQHF.

This rearrangement joins TRBV7-2 to TRBJ1-4, with TRBD1 matching 8 bases. The CDR3 extends over 17 amino acids. Germline CDR1 is SGHTA and CDR2 is FQGNSA. V shed 1 base and J 2 bases; nucleotides not matched to a gene: 6. CDR3 region: CASSLGLGTGTNEKLFF. The CDR3 coding sequence is TGTGCCAGCAGCTTAGGATTGGGGACAGGTACTAATGAAAAACTGTTTTTT.